One T cell receptor (beta chain) is described in this entry. These data originate in a study of cytomegalovirus exposure and HLA in healthy donors. Primers for the PCR totalled 60 Vbeta and 13 Jbeta. Method: immunoSEQ multiplex PCR; TCRdb's copy keeps in-frame clones and lacks some. The table records 110,000 to 150,000 clones, around 10% of them present only once. Germline assignment: CDR1 MGHRA and CDR2 YSYEKL. The CDR3 runs to 16 residues. The junction had 5 bases not matched to a gene; V was cut back by 4 bases and J by 0 bases. V is TRBV4-1 and J is TRBJ2-7, with TRBD2 matching 11 bases. The sequencing input was PBMCs. This TCR came from a man between 50 and 59 years old in good health and CMV-seronegative. DNA for the CDR3: TGCGCCAGCAGCCCATTAGCGGGAGGGATCTCCTACGAGCAGTACTTC. As protein: CASSPLAGGISYEQYF.